This TCR beta chain originates from a study of OX40 agonist ivuxolimab in advanced cancers. Exclusion of a patient followed from autoimmune disease history or systemic immunosuppression. Comments on this clone: The antigen is unknown.

The protocol was immunoSEQ multiplex PCR, while the TCRdb copy is restricted to in-frame clones and leaves out a portion. The sample lists 50,000 to 75,000 clones, 84% occurring once. Broader study findings: On average, a greater number of expanded clones characterised CD8+ T cells relative to CD4+. Within 6 weeks, CD4+ and CD8+ blood T cells expanded clonally at 0.1 to 3.0 mg/kg.

This specimen consisted of CD4+ or CD8+ T cells sorted from blood, obtained in a trial of the OX40 agonist ivuxolimab. The sequence came from an adult with an advanced solid tumor such as melanoma, head and neck, liver or kidney cancer.

The CDR3 loop reads CASRGGEASGNTIYF. In nucleotides, the CDR3 is TGTGCCAGCAGAGGCGGGGAGGCCTCTGGAAACACCATATATTTT. V gene TRBV6-1 combines with J gene TRBJ1-3, with D unresolved. The CDR3 length is 15 residues. Germline V lookup: CDR1 MNHNS, CDR2 SASEGT. V was pared by 6 bases and J by 0 bases, with 12 bases between.